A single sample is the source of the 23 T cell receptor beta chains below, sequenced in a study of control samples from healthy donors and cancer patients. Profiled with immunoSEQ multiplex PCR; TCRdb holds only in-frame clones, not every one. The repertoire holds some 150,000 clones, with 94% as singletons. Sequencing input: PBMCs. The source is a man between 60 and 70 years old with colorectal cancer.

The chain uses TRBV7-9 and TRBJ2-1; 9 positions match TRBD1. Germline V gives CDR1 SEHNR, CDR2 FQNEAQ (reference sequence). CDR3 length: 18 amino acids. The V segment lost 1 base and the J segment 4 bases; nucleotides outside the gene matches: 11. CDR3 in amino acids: CASSLVRLRQGDYNEQFF. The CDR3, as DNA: TGTGCCAGCAGCTTAGTTCGGCTCAGACAGGGGGATTACAATGAGCAGTTCTTC. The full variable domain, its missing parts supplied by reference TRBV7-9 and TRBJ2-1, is DTGVSQNPRHKITKRGQNVTFRCDPISEHNRLYWYRQTLGQGPEFLTYFQNEAQLEKSRLLSDRFSAERPKGSFSTLEIQRTEQGDSAMYLCASSLVRLRQGDYNEQFFGPGTRLTVL.

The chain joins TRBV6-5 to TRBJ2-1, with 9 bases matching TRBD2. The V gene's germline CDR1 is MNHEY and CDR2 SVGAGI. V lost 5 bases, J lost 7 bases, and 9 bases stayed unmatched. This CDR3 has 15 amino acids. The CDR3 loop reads CASSPPAGGANEQFF. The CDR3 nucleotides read TGTGCCAGCAGTCCCCCAGCGGGGGGTGCAAATGAGCAGTTCTTC.

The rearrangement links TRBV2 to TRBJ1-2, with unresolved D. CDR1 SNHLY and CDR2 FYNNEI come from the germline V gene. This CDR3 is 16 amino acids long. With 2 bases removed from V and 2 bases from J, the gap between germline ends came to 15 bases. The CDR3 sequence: CASSERSRPSNYGYTF. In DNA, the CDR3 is TGTGCCAGCAGTGAACGTTCCAGGCCTAGCAACTATGGCTACACCTTC. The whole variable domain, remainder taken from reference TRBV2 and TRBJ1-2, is EPEVTQTPSHQVTQMGQEVILRCVPISNHLYFYWYRQILGQKVEFLVSFYNNEISEKSEIFDDQFSVERPDGSNFTLKIRSTKLEDSAMYFCASSERSRPSNYGYTFGSGTRLTVV.

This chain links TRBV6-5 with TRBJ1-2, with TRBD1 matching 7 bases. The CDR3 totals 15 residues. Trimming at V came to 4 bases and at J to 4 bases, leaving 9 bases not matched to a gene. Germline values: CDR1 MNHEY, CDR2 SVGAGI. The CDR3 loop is CASSSMDRSIYGYTF. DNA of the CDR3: TGTGCCAGCAGTTCCATGGACAGGTCGATCTATGGCTACACCTTC.

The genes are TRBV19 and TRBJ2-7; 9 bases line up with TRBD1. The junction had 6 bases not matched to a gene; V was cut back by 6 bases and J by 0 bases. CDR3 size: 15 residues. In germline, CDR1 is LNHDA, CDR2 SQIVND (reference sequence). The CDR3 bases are TGTGCCAGTAGGTCCGGGACAGGGAGCTCCTACGAGCAGTACTTC. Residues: CASRSGTGSSYEQYF.

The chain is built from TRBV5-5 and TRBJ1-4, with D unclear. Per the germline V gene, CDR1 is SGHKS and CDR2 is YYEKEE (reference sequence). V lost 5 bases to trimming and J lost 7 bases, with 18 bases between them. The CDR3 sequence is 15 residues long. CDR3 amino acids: CASRYHESIGEKLFF. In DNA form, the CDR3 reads TGTGCCAGCAGGTACCACGAGTCTATAGGTGAAAAACTGTTTTTT.

Written as DNA, the CDR3 is TGTGCCAGCAGCGTAGGAGCGGGGGGCGGGTCCTACGAGCAGTACTTC. Protein product: CASSVGAGGGSYEQYF. V and J are TRBV9 and TRBJ2-7; the match to TRBD2 covers 9 bases. Germline CDR1 and CDR2: SGDLS and YYNGEE. V shed 0 bases, J shed 1 base, and the junction held 5 bases outside the gene matches. The CDR3 is 16 amino acids.

The CDR3 here is CASSYQPSSPLDTEAFF. The CDR3 DNA follows: TGTGCCAGCAGTTACCAGCCTTCTTCCCCCCTGGACACTGAAGCTTTCTTT. This chain joins TRBV6-2 or TRBV6-3 and TRBJ1-1; D remains unclear. CDR3 length: 17 amino acids. V was trimmed by 2 bases and J by 3 bases, leaving 19 bases between them. The germline V gene has CDR1 MNHEY and CDR2 SVGEGT.

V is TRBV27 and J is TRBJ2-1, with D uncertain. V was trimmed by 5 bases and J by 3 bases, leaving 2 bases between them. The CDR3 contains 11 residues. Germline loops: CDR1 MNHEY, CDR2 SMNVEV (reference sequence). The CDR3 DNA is TGTGCCAGCAGTGACTACAATGAGCAGTTCTTC. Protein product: CASSDYNEQFF.

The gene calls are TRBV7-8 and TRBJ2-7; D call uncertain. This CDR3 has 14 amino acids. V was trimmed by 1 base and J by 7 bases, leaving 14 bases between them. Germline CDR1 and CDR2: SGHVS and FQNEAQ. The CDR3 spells CASSLDRTVGEQYF. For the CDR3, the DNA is TGTGCCAGCAGCTTAGATAGGACCGTGGGGGAGCAGTACTTC.

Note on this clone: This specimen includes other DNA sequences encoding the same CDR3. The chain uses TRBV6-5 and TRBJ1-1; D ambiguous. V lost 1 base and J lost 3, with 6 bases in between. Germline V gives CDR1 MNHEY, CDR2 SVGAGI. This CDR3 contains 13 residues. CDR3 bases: TGTGCCAGCAGTTACTTGCGGGACACTGAAGCTTTCTTT. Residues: CASSYLRDTEAFF.

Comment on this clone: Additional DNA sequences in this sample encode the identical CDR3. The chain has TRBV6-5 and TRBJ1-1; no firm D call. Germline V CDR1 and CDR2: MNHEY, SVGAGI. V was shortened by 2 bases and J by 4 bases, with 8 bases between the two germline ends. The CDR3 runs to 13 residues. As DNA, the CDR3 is TGTGCCAGCAGTTACGGGGTGGGCACTGAAGCTTTCTTT. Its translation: CASSYGVGTEAFF.

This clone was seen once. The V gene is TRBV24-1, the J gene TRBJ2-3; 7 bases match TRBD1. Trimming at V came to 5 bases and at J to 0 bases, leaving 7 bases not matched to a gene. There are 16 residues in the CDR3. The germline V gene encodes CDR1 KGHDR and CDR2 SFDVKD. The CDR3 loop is CATSGLPGQSTDTQYF. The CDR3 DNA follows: TGTGCCACCAGTGGTCTGCCGGGACAGAGCACAGATACGCAGTATTTT.

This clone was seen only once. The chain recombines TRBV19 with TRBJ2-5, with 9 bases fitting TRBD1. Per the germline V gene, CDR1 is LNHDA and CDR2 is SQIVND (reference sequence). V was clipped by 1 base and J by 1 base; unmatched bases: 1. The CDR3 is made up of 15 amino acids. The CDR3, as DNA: TGTGCCAGTAGTATAGGGGACAGGGCCCAAGAGACCCAGTACTTC. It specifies CASSIGDRAQETQYF.

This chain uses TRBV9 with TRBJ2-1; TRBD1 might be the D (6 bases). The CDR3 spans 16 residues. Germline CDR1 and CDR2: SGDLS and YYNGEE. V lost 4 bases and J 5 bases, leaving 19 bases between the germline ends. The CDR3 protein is CASSLSTGQYDNEQFF. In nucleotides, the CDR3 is TGTGCCAGCAGCCTCTCGACAGGACAGTACGACAATGAGCAGTTCTTC.

CDR3 sequence (DNA): TGTGCCTGGAGCCTGACTCGAAGCACAGATACGCAGTATTTT. Amino acid sequence: CAWSLTRSTDTQYF. This chain links TRBV30 with TRBJ2-3; D call uncertain. This CDR3 has 14 amino acids. The germline V gene has CDR1 GTSNPN and CDR2 SVGIG (reference sequence). The V and J ends lost 3 bases and 0 bases respectively, with 10 bases between them.

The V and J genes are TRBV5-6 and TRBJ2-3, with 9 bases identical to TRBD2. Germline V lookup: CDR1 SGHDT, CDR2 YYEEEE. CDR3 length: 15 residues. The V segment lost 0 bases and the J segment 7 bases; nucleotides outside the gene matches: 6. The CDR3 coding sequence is TGTGCCAGCAGCTTGGATCTAGCGGGGCCCAATACGCAGTATTTT. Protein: CASSLDLAGPNTQYF.

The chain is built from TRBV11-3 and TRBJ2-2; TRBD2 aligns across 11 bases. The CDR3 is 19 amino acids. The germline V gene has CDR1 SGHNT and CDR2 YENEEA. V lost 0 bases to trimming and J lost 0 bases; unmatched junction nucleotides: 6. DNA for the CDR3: TGTGCCAGCAGCTTAGAGGGGCTAGCGGGGGGCCCGAACACCGGGGAGCTGTTTTTT. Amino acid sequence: CASSLEGLAGGPNTGELFF.

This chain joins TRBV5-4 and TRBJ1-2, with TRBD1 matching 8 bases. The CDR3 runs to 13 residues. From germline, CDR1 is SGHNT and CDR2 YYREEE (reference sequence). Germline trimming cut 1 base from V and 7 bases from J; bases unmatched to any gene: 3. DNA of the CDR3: TGTGCCAGCAGCTTGCTTCAGGGGGCTGGCTACACCTTC. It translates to CASSLLQGAGYTF.

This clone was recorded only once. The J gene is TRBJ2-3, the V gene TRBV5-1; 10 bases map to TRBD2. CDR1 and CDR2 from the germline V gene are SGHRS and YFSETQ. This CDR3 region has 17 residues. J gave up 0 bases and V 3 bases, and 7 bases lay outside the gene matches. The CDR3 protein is CASSWTSGSSSTDTQYF. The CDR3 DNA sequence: TGCGCCAGCAGCTGGACTAGCGGTTCCTCTAGCACAGATACGCAGTATTTT.

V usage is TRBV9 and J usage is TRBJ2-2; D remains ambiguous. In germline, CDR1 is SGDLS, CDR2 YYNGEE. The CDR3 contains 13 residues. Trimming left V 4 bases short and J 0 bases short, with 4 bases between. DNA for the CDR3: TGTGCCAGCAGCCCTACGAACACCGGGGAGCTGTTTTTT. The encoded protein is CASSPTNTGELFF.

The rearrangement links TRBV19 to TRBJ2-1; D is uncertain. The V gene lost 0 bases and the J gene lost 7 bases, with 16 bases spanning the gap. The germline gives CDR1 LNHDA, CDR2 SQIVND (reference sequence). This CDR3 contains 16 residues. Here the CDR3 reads CASSIDMVFLGNEQFF. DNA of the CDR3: TGTGCCAGTAGTATAGATATGGTTTTTCTGGGGAATGAGCAGTTCTTC.

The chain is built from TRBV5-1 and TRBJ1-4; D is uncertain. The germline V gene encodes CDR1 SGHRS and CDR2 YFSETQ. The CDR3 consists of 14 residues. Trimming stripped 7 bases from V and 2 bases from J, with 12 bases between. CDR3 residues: CASADGVTNEKLFF. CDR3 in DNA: TGCGCCAGCGCAGATGGGGTCACTAATGAAAAACTGTTTTTT.